These T cell receptor beta chains were read from a single sample in a study of T cell repertoires in cytomegalovirus infection. No antigen is known for these receptors. TCRdb independently ran MiXCR on the reads; one entry per CDR3 protein. The sample records roughly 730,000 distinct CDR3 sequences, about 33% being singletons. The starting material was cultured PBMCs, obtained from culture after CMV antigen stimulation. All receptors derive from a human donor in good health (CMV status not recorded). Some clones in this sample may be carry-over from other donors' samples. Each CDR3 is given with its conserved first and last residue. The D gene is left open where the match is weak. Some rows have no size entry. The others give once, few or many, or a class for an expanded clone.

abundance	v_gene	d_gene	j_gene	CDR3nt	CDR3aa
many	TRBV7-2	TRBD2	TRBJ2-1	TGTGCCAGCAGCAAAGCGGGGAGCTCCTACAATGAGCAGTTCTTC	CASSKAGSSYNEQFF
-	TRBV4-1	-	TRBJ1-4	TGCGCCAGCAGCCAAGGCTGGGACCCTGAAAAACTGTTTTTT	CASSQGWDPEKLFF
-	TRBV5-4	-	TRBJ2-1	TGTGCCAGCAGCCCACTGTCCCCCTTAGCTGGGAATGAGCAGTTCTTC	CASSPLSPLAGNEQFF
many	TRBV7-2	-	TRBJ1-5	TGTGCCAGCAGCTTACAAAGTAATCAGCCCCAGCATTTT	CASSLQSNQPQHF
few	TRBV29-1	-	TRBJ1-1	TGCAGCGTTGCATCCCTACTACGGGTGAACACTGAAGCTTTCTTT	CSVASLLRVNTEAFF
-	TRBV11-2	TRBD2	TRBJ2-5	TGTGCCAGCAGCTTAGATATGGCTAGCGGTCAAGAGACCCAGTACTTC	CASSLDMASGQETQYF
-	TRBV12-3/TRBV12-4	-	TRBJ2-1	TGTGCCAGCAGTCCTATACAGTTTAGCCTTAATGAGCAGTTCTTC	CASSPIQFSLNEQFF
-	TRBV7-2	-	TRBJ1-2	TGTGCCAGCAGCTACGATCTGCGGTTTAGGGGCTACACCTTC	CASSYDLRFRGYTF
few	TRBV12-3/TRBV12-4	TRBD2	TRBJ2-3	TGTGCCAGCAGTCCCGGGACTAGCGCAGGAGATACGCAGTATTTT	CASSPGTSAGDTQYF
few	TRBV6-1	TRBD1	TRBJ1-1	TGTGCCAGCAGGCGGACAGGGACGGCGAACACTGAAGCTTTCTTT	CASRRTGTANTEAFF
-	TRBV6-6	-	TRBJ1-5	TGTGCCAGCGGCGGGCTCCATCAGCCCCAGCATTTT	CASGGLHQPQHF
-	TRBV5-4	-	TRBJ1-1	TGTGCCAGCAGCCCCCGGGGGGGCGGGAACACTGAAGCTTTCTTT	CASSPRGGGNTEAFF
once	TRBV7-2	TRBD1	TRBJ2-7	TGTGCCAGCAGCCAATCTTCCGGGACAGGGCTTTACGAGCAGTACTTC	CASSQSSGTGLYEQYF
-	TRBV3-1	-	TRBJ2-2	TGTGCCAGCAGCGCGACAGTGAACACCGGGGAGCTGTTTTTT	CASSATVNTGELFF
few	TRBV7-2	TRBD1	TRBJ2-7	TGTGCCAGCAGCTCCCCCGGACAGGGTAGCGAGCAGTACTTC	CASSSPGQGSEQYF
-	TRBV6-5	-	TRBJ2-1	TGTGCCAGCAGCCCGGACGGGGTCTTCGGGTTCTTC	CASSPDGVFGFF
few	TRBV20-1	TRBD2	TRBJ2-5	TGCAGTGCTACAGGACTAGCGGGAGAGACCCAGTACTTC	CSATGLAGETQYF
-	TRBV12-3/TRBV12-4	TRBD1	TRBJ2-7	TGTGCCAGCAGGCAGGGGGTAGTCTCCTACGAGCAGTACTTC	CASRQGVVSYEQYF
few	TRBV7-9	-	TRBJ1-1	TGTGCCAGCAGCTTAGGACTGGACGCAATTGGGGCGAACACTGAAGCTTTCTTT	CASSLGLDAIGANTEAFF
-	TRBV7-9	TRBD1	TRBJ2-3	TGTGCCAGCAGCCAGAGTAGGACAGGGCGCACAGATACGCAGTATTTT	CASSQSRTGRTDTQYF
few	TRBV27	-	TRBJ2-2	TGTGCCAGCAGTTTATCCCCCCGGGGAGCCGGGGAGCTGTTTTTT	CASSLSPRGAGELFF
many	TRBV7-2	TRBD2	TRBJ2-1	TGTGCCAGCAGCCGAACCGGGACTAGCGGGGGCAGCTCCTACAATGAGCAGTTCTTC	CASSRTGTSGGSSYNEQFF
-	TRBV18	TRBD2	TRBJ2-3	TGTGCCAGCTCACCTCTCCTGGTGAGTAGCGGGGCCCCCGGAGATACGCAGTATTTT	CASSPLLVSSGAPGDTQYF
-	TRBV6-1	-	TRBJ2-1	TGTGCCAGCAGTGAATCTTCGGGACCCACCTACAATGAGCAGTTCTTC	CASSESSGPTYNEQFF
once	TRBV2	-	TRBJ2-7	TGTGCCAGCAGTAGGACCCACTCCTACGAGCAGTACTTC	CASSRTHSYEQYF
-	TRBV10-3	TRBD1	TRBJ2-6	TGTGCCATCAGCCGGGACAGGACTGCTTCTGGGGCCAACGTCCTGACTTTC	CAISRDRTASGANVLTF
few	TRBV12-3/TRBV12-4	TRBD1	TRBJ1-1	TGTGCCAGCAGGTCACGACAGGGGATCACTGAAGCTTTCTTT	CASRSRQGITEAFF
once	TRBV20-1	-	TRBJ1-5	TGCAGTGCGATGATCTACAGGGACGGGACTTATCAGCCCCAGCATTTT	CSAMIYRDGTYQPQHF
many	TRBV7-8	-	TRBJ2-6	TGTGCCAGCAGCTATACTGGGGCCAACGTCCTGACTTTC	CASSYTGANVLTF
-	TRBV7-2	TRBD2	TRBJ2-1	TGTGCTAGCACTCTAGCGGGAGGCTCCTACAATGAGCAGTTCTTC	CASTLAGGSYNEQFF
-	TRBV7-2	-	TRBJ1-1	TGTGCCAGCAGCTTAAGAATTGGGACGATGAACACTGAAGCTTTCTTT	CASSLRIGTMNTEAFF
few	TRBV11-2	-	TRBJ2-1	TGTGCCAGCAGTCATAGGGCGGTGGATGAGCAGTTCTTC	CASSHRAVDEQFF
once	TRBV6-8	TRBD2	TRBJ2-7	TGTGCCAGCAGTGGTCCGGGACTAGCGAAATACGAGCAGTACTTC	CASSGPGLAKYEQYF